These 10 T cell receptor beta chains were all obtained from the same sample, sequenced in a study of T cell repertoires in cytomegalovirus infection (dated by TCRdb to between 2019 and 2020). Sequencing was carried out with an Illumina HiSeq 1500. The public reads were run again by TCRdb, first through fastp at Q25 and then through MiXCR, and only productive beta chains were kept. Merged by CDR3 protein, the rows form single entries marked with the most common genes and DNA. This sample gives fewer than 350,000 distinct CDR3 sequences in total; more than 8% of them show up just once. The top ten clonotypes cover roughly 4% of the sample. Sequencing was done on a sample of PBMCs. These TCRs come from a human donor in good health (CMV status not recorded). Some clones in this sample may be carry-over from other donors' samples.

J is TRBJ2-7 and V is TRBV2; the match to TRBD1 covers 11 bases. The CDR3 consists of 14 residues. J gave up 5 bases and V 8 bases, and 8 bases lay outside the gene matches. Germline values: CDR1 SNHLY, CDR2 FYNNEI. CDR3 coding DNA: TGTGCCAGCCATGGGACAGGGGGTATCCACGAGCAGTACTTC. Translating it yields CASHGTGGIHEQYF.

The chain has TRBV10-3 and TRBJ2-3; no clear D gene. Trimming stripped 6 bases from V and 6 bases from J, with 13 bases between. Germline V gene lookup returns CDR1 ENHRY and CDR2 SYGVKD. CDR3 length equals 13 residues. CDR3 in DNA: TGTGCCATCAGGAGCGATATCGCGGATACGCAGTATTTT. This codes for CAIRSDIADTQYF.

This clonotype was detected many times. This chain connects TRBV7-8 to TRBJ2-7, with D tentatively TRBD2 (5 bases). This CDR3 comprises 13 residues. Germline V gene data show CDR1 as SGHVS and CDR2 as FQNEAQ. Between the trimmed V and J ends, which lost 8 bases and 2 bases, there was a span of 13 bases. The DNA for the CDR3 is TGTGCCAGCCGACTTTCCGGGGCCTACGAGCAGTACTTC. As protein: CASRLSGAYEQYF. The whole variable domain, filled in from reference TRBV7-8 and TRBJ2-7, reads GAGVSQSPRYKVAKRGQDVALRCDPISGHVSLFWYQQALGQGPEFLTYFQNEAQLDKSGLPSDRFFAERPEGSVSTLKIQRTQQEDSAVYLCASRLSGAYEQYFGPGTRLTVT.

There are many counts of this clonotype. CDR3 sequence reads: CASNKQGVISGANVLTF. The CDR3 coding sequence is TGTGCCAGCAACAAACAAGGAGTCATCTCTGGGGCCAACGTCCTGACTTTC. The chain uses TRBV11-2 and TRBJ2-6; D is undetermined. This CDR3 is 17 amino acids long. V shed 7 bases and J shed 0 bases, with 16 bases lying between them. CDR1 and CDR2 from the germline V gene are SGHAT and FQNNGV.

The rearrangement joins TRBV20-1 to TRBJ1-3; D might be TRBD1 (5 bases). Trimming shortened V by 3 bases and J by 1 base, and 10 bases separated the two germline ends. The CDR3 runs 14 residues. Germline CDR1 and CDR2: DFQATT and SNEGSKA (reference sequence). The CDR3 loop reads CSASDRRSGNTIYF. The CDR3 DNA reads TGCAGTGCTAGTGACAGAAGATCTGGAAACACCATATATTTT.

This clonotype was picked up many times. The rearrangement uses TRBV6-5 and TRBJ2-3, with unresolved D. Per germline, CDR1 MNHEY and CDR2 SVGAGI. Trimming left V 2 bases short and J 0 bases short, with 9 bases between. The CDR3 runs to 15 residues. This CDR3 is CASSYGQASTDTQYF. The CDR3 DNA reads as TGTGCCAGCAGTTACGGGCAGGCGAGCACAGATACGCAGTATTTT.

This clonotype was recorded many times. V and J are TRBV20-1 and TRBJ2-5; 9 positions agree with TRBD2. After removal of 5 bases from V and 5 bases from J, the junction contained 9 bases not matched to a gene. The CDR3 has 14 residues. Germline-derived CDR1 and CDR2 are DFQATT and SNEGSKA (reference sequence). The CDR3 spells CSAPFSGRVETQYF. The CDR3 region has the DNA TGCAGTGCTCCGTTTAGCGGGAGAGTGGAGACCCAGTACTTC.

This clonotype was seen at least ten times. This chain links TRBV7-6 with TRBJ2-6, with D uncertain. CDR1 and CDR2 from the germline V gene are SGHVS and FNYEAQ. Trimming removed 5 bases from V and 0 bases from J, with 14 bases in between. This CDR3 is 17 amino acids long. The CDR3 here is CASSVFFRVSGANVLTF. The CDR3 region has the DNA TGTGCCAGCAGCGTCTTTTTCCGCGTCTCTGGGGCCAACGTCCTGACTTTC. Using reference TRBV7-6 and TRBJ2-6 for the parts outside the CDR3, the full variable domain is GAGVSQSPRYKVTKRGQDVALRCDPISGHVSLYWYRQALGQGPEFLTYFNYEAQQDKSGLPNDRFSAERPEGSISTLTIQRTEQRDSAMYRCASSVFFRVSGANVLTFGAGSRLTVL.

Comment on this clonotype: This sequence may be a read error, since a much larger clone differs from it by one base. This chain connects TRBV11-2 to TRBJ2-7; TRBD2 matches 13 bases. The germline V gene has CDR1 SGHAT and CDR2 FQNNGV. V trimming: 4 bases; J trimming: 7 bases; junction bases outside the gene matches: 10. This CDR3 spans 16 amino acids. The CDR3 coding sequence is TGTGCCAGCAGCTCCGGGACTAGCGGGGTCTTGCTGGAGCAGTACTTC. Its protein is CASSSGTSGVLLEQYF. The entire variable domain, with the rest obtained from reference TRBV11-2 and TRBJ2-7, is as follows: EAGVAQSPRYKIIEKRQSVAFWCNPISGHATLYWYQQILGQGPKLLIQFQNNGVVDDSQLPKDRFSAERLKGVDSTLKIQPAKLEDSAVYLCASSSGTSGVLLEQYFGPGTRLTVT.

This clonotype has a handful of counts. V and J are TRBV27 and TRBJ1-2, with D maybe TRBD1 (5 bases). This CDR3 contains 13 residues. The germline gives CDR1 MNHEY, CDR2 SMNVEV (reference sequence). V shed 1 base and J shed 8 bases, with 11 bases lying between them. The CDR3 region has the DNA TGTGCCAGCAGTTTATGGGCAGGGAAAGGCTACACCTTC. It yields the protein CASSLWAGKGYTF.